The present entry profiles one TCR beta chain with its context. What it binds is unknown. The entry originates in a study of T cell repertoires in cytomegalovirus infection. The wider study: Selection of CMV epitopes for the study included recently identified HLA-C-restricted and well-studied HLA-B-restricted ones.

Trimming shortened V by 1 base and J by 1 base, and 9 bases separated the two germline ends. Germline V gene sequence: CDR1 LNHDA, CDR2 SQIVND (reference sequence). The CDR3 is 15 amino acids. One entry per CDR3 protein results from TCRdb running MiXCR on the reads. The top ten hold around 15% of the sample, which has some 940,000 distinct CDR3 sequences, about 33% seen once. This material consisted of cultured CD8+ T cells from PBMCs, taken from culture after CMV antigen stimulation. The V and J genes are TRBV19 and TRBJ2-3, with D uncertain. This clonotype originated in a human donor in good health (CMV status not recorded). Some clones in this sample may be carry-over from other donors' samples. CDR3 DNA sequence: TGTGCCAGTAGTATAGGCCATCGGGGCACAGATACGCAGTATTTT. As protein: CASSIGHRGTDTQYF.